This TCR beta chain was identified in a study of beta chain features in type 1 diabetes. The overall study: All of the samples together had 85 million to 130 million sorted cells examined.

Notes on the study in general: These data did not resolve whether HLA type affects TCRB rearrangement. The similarity of naive, central memory and Treg TCRB repertoires appeared greater among patients than among healthy donors. Type 1 diabetes patients had moderately but significantly shorter TCRB CDR3s in all four CD4+ subsets.

CDR3 length: 14 amino acids. V was clipped by 2 bases and J by 6 bases, with 10 bases between them. Germline CDR1 KGHSH, CDR2 LQKENI. This clone was counted between two and nine times. Its antigen remains unidentified. Every bit of the isolated RNA underwent reverse transcription, so sequencing read expressed TCRB transcripts. Approximately 3.9 million reads per sample were averaged for naive, central memory and regulatory samples. Sequenced by immunoSEQ multiplex PCR; TCRdb stores in-frame clones only, minus some. The sample has about 170,000 clones, approximately 8.1% seen once; the top ten hold roughly 0.46%.

The chain couples TRBV18 to TRBJ1-4, with D possibly being TRBD1 (5 bases). Specimen: central memory CD4+ T cells from blood. The receptor's source is a man aged 18 to 29 with type 1 diabetes. CDR3 protein: CASSPSQVHEKLFF. The CDR3 DNA sequence: TGTGCCAGCTCACCATCACAGGTCCATGAAAAACTGTTTTTT.